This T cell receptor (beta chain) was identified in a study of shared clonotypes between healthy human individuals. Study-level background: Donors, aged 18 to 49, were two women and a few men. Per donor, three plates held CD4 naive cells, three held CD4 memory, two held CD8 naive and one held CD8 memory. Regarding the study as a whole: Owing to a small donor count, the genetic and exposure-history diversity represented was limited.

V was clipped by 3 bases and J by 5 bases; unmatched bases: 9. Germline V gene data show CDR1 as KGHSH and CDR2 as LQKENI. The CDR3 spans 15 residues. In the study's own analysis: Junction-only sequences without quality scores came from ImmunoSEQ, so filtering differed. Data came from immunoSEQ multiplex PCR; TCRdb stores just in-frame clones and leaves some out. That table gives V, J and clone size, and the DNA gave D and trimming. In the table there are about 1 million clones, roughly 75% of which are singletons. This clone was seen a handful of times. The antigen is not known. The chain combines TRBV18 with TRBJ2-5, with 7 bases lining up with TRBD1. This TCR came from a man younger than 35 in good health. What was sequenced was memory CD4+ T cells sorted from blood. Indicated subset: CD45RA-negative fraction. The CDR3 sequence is CASSPDRFASETQYF. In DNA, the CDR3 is TGTGCCAGCTCACCGGACAGGTTCGCTTCGGAGACCCAGTACTTC.